This passage covers 26 T cell receptor beta chains from one sample sequenced in a study of blood T cell repertoires in COVID-19. TCRdb keeps only in-frame clones here, not all; method: immunoSEQ multiplex PCR. The table records roughly 190,000 clones, approximately 86% of them present only once. Sequenced input: peripheral blood. The receptors shown here come from a man between 65 and 85 years old with acute or convalescent COVID-19.

The chain has TRBV6-4 and TRBJ2-1; weak D call: TRBD1 (5 bases). This CDR3 is 11 amino acids long. The V end lost 9 bases, the J end lost 15 bases, and 18 bases lay between the germline ends. CDR1 and CDR2 from the germline V gene are MRHNA and SNTAGT. The chain's CDR3 is CARRQQGPSFF. For the CDR3, the DNA is TGTGCCAGGAGACAGCAAGGGCCTTCGTTCTTC.

V gene TRBV2 combines with J gene TRBJ1-6, with D uncertain. Germline V gives CDR1 SNHLY, CDR2 FYNNEI. CDR3 length: 14 residues. The V end was cut by 7 bases, the J end by 0 bases, with 7 bases between. DNA of the CDR3: TGTGCCAGCACCCCAGTCTCCTATAATTCACCCCTCCACTTT. Translating it yields CASTPVSYNSPLHF. Using reference TRBV2 and TRBJ1-6 for the parts outside the CDR3, the full variable domain is EPEVTQTPSHQVTQMGQEVILRCVPISNHLYFYWYRQILGQKVEFLVSFYNNEISEKSEIFDDQFSVERPDGSNFTLKIRSTKLEDSAMYFCASTPVSYNSPLHFGNGTRLTVT.

Points on this clone: At one end the junction does not follow the germline gene, possibly because of a read error. The chain has TRBV18 and TRBJ1-3; 8 bases fit TRBD1. Germline values: CDR1 KGHSH, CDR2 LQKENI. The CDR3 has 15 amino acids. The CDR3 sequence is CASSPQGESGNTIYF. The CDR3 region has the DNA TGTGCCAGCTCCCCACAGGGGGAGTCGGGAAACACCATATATTTT.

The chain combines TRBV30 with TRBJ1-2, with 7 bases aligning to TRBD1. The CDR3 is made up of 13 amino acids. Germline V gene data show CDR1 as GTSNPN and CDR2 as SVGIG (reference sequence). Trimming took 4 bases from V and 0 from J; bases not matched to a gene: 2. In DNA, the CDR3 is TGTGCCTGGAAAACAGGGGCTAACTATGGCTACACCTTC. Residues: CAWKTGANYGYTF.

The chain couples TRBV4-3 to TRBJ1-5; D not certain. V was pared by 0 bases and J by 4 bases, with 13 bases between. Germline V CDR1 and CDR2: LGHNA, YSLEER. The length of the CDR3 is 16 residues. The CDR3 nucleotides are TGCGCCAGCAGCCAAGAATGGTTGAGCCGAAATCAGCCCCAGCATTTT. Residues: CASSQEWLSRNQPQHF.

V is TRBV28 and J is TRBJ2-3; D perhaps matches TRBD2 (5 bases). Trimming removed 3 bases at V and 5 bases at J, with 12 bases between. CDR3 length equals 14 residues. CDR1 is MDHEN and CDR2 is SYDVKM in the germline V gene. The CDR3 is CASSLSGMVDTQYF. The CDR3 DNA reads as TGTGCCAGCAGTTTGTCGGGGATGGTAGATACGCAGTATTTT.

The chain uses TRBV11-2 and TRBJ2-5; 14 bases are shared with TRBD2. CDR1 is SGHAT and CDR2 is FQNNGV in the germline V gene. The CDR3 loop spans 16 amino acids. V gave up 3 bases and J gave up 3 bases; unmatched junction bases: 3. CDR3 nucleotide sequence: TGTGCCAGCAGCTTCGGACTAGCGGGGGGCGAAGAGACCCAGTACTTC. It encodes CASSFGLAGGEETQYF.

The chain recombines TRBV21-1 with TRBJ1-1; TRBD1, the D gene given by the table, was not confirmed from the DNA. TRBV21-1 is a known pseudogene. The CDR3 has 14 residues. The CDR3 nucleotides read TGTGCCAGCAGCCCCTTACAGGGCTCCACTGAAGCTTTCTTT. This encodes CASSPLQGSTEAFF.

This clone is a singleton in its sample. The rearrangement links TRBV4-3 to TRBJ2-5, with D hard to call. The CDR3 runs 14 residues. Germline loops: CDR1 LGHNA, CDR2 YSLEER. V was clipped by 0 bases and J by 5 bases, with 10 bases between them. This CDR3 is CASSQDRGSETQYF. The CDR3 bases are TGCGCCAGCAGCCAAGATCGCGGCTCCGAGACCCAGTACTTC.

The chain combines TRBV7-9 with TRBJ1-1; 9 positions agree with TRBD1. The CDR3 is made up of 14 amino acids. V was pared by 1 base and J by 5 bases, with 2 bases of the junction left unmatched. Germline V gives CDR1 SEHNR, CDR2 FQNEAQ (reference sequence). The CDR3 DNA reads as TGTGCCAGCAGCTTAGTACAGGGGGCGACTGAAGCTTTCTTT. It yields the protein CASSLVQGATEAFF.

This chain uses TRBV11-2 with TRBJ2-7, with 10 nucleotides matching TRBD1. The CDR3 spans 13 residues. Germline V gene data show CDR1 as SGHAT and CDR2 as FQNNGV. V lost 5 bases, J lost 3 bases, and 1 base stayed unmatched. The DNA for the CDR3 is TGTGCCAGCAGCCGGGACAGGGGCTACGAGCAGTACTTC. As protein: CASSRDRGYEQYF.

This clone was counted a single time. V and J are TRBV27 and TRBJ2-1; TRBD1 agrees at 7 bases. Germline trimming cut 5 bases from V and 8 bases from J; bases unmatched to any gene: 9. The CDR3 spans 14 residues. CDR1 and CDR2 (germline): MNHEY, SMNVEV (reference sequence). The CDR3 spells CASSQDRVGDEQFF. DNA of the CDR3: TGTGCCAGCAGTCAAGACAGGGTTGGGGATGAGCAGTTCTTC.

The gene calls are TRBV27 and TRBJ1-6; D remains ambiguous. Germline values: CDR1 MNHEY, CDR2 SMNVEV (reference sequence). The CDR3 spans 13 residues. With 3 bases removed from V and 7 bases from J, the gap between germline ends came to 7 bases. Written as DNA, the CDR3 is TGTGCCAGCAGTTTCAATCAGAATTCACCCCTCCACTTT. This translates into CASSFNQNSPLHF.

This chain uses TRBV11-2 with TRBJ1-1; 7 bases are a match to TRBD1. Germline V gene data show CDR1 as SGHAT and CDR2 as FQNNGV. V was pared by 5 bases and J by 4 bases, with 7 bases of the junction left unmatched. CDR3 size: 14 residues. CDR3 in DNA: TGTGCCAGCAGCCTGGACAGGATTGGCACTGAAGCTTTCTTT. This gives the protein CASSLDRIGTEAFF.

The chain recombines TRBV7-3 with TRBJ2-1; D possibly corresponds to TRBD1 (6 bases). Germline V gives CDR1 SGHTA, CDR2 FQGTGA. V was cut by 5 bases and J by 10 bases, with 15 bases left in between. The CDR3 consists of 13 residues. CDR3 DNA sequence: TGTGCCAGCAGCCCGGACAGCACGCAAGAGCAGTTCTTC. Its translation is CASSPDSTQEQFF. Combining the CDR3 with reference TRBV7-3 and TRBJ2-1 gives the whole variable domain GAGVSQTPSNKVTEKGKYVELRCDPISGHTALYWYRQSLGQGPEFLIYFQGTGAADDSGLPNDRFFAVRPEGSVSTLKIQRTERGDSAVYLCASSPDSTQEQFFGPGTRLTVL.

The V gene is TRBV3-1 (or the pseudogene TRBV3-2), the J gene TRBJ1-6, with D possibly TRBD1 on 5 matching bases. Germline lookup yields CDR1 LGHDT and CDR2 YNNKEL (reference sequence). Deletions cut 4 bases from V and 9 bases from J, with 13 bases between. This CDR3 contains 14 residues. CDR3 residues: CASSPWGPGSPLHF. For the CDR3, the DNA is TGTGCCAGCAGCCCCTGGGGCCCCGGTTCACCCCTCCACTTT.

V and J are TRBV27 and TRBJ1-5; tentatively, D is TRBD1 (5 bases). Deletions cut 3 bases from V and 9 bases from J, with 9 bases between. This CDR3 spans 12 amino acids. Per the germline V gene, CDR1 is MNHEY and CDR2 is SMNVEV (reference sequence). CDR3 region: CASSLAGGPQHF. In DNA, the CDR3 is TGTGCCAGCAGTTTGGCCGGGGGGCCCCAGCATTTT.

The V and J genes are TRBV6-4 and TRBJ1-2; unclear D gene. The CDR3 consists of 15 residues. CDR1 MRHNA and CDR2 SNTAGT come from the germline V gene. V dropped 6 bases and J dropped 3 bases, with 17 bases sitting between them. CDR3 DNA sequence: TGTGCCAGCAGCCCTTGGGGAGTGGGATACTATGGCTACACCTTC. Its translation is CASSPWGVGYYGYTF.

V and J are TRBV28 and TRBJ1-6; tentative D call: TRBD1 (5 bases). Germline assignment: CDR1 MDHEN and CDR2 SYDVKM. The V gene lost 6 bases and the J gene lost 6 bases, with 12 bases spanning the gap. The CDR3 consists of 14 residues. The CDR3 DNA reads as TGTGCCAGCAGATTTCAGGGAAGTAATTCACCCCTCCACTTT. Translated: CASRFQGSNSPLHF. The full variable domain, in which reference TRBV28 and TRBJ1-6 provide the parts outside the CDR3, is DVKVTQSSRYLVKRTGEKVFLECVQDMDHENMFWYRQDPGLGLRLIYFSYDVKMKEKGDIPEGYSVSREKKERFSLILESASTNQTSMYLCASRFQGSNSPLHFGNGTRLTVT.

As DNA, the CDR3 is TGTGCCAGTATCCCGGGGGGGACTAATGAAAAACTGTTTTTT. Its protein is CASIPGGTNEKLFF. The V gene is TRBV19, the J gene TRBJ1-4; D is perhaps TRBD1 (5 bases). V was shortened by 7 bases and J by 2 bases, with 11 bases between the two germline ends. This CDR3 contains 14 residues. From germline, CDR1 is LNHDA and CDR2 SQIVND (reference sequence).

The genes are TRBV3-1 (or the pseudogene TRBV3-2) and TRBJ1-5, with 9 positions matching TRBD1. V gave up 3 bases and J gave up 5 bases; unmatched junction bases: 5. CDR3 length: 15 amino acids. Germline CDR1 LGHDT, CDR2 YNNKEL (reference sequence). CDR3 DNA sequence: TGTGCCAGCAGCCAGTCCGGGACAGGGTATCAGCCCCAGCATTTT. It is translated as CASSQSGTGYQPQHF.

The gene calls are TRBV11-3 and TRBJ2-1; 10 bases match TRBD1. From germline, CDR1 is SGHNT and CDR2 YENEEA. The CDR3 is 14 amino acids. With V trimmed by 5 bases and J by 7 bases, 5 bases remained unmatched. CDR3 loop: CASSRDRGGNEQFF. CDR3 DNA sequence: TGTGCCAGCAGCCGGGACAGGGGCGGGAATGAGCAGTTCTTC.

The CDR3 reads CASSPGGRGPQPQHF. The CDR3, as DNA: TGTGCCAGCAGCCCGGGCGGCAGGGGGCCTCAGCCCCAGCATTTT. The V call is TRBV7-2, the J call TRBJ1-5; 8 bases align to TRBD1. CDR1 SGHTA and CDR2 FQGNSA come from the germline V gene. V lost 5 bases, J lost 6 bases, and 9 bases stayed unmatched. The CDR3 is made up of 15 amino acids.

V gene TRBV7-2 combines with J gene TRBJ2-1; 10 bases map to TRBD2. The CDR3 is made up of 15 amino acids. In germline, CDR1 is SGHTA, CDR2 FQGNSA. The junction had 8 bases not matched to a gene; V was cut back by 5 bases and J by 7 bases. The CDR3 coding sequence is TGTGCCAGCAGCCCCCAGCGGGGGGGCGGAAATGAGCAGTTCTTC. Amino acids: CASSPQRGGGNEQFF. The full variable domain, with the rest looked up from reference TRBV7-2 and TRBJ2-1, is GAGVSQSPSNKVTEKGKDVELRCDPISGHTALYWYRQSLGQGLEFLIYFQGNSAPDKSGLPSDRFSAERTGGSVSTLTIQRTQQEDSAVYLCASSPQRGGGNEQFFGPGTRLTVL.

V usage is TRBV30 and J usage is TRBJ2-1, with D tentatively TRBD2 (5 bases). Germline V CDR1 and CDR2: GTSNPN, SVGIG (reference sequence). V lost 6 bases and J 1 base, leaving 13 bases between the germline ends. The CDR3 contains 14 residues. CDR3 region: CACLRGGSYNEQFF. DNA of the CDR3: TGTGCCTGCCTCCGGGGTGGTTCCTACAATGAGCAGTTCTTC. Using reference TRBV30 and TRBJ2-1 for the parts outside the CDR3, the full variable domain is SQTIHQWPATLVQPVGSPLSLECTVEGTSNPNLYWYRQAAGRGLQLLFYSVGIGQISSEVPQNLSASRPQDRQFILSSKKLLLSDSGFYLCACLRGGSYNEQFFGPGTRLTVL.

This clone was counted a single time. The genes are TRBV4-3 and TRBJ2-6; a weak D match, TRBD1 (5 bases). Trimming cost V 5 bases and J 1 base, with 24 bases left between them. Germline V lookup: CDR1 LGHNA, CDR2 YSLEER. This CDR3 contains 20 residues. CDR3 residues: CASSGPAGLSYGSGANVLTF. In DNA form, the CDR3 reads TGCGCCAGCAGCGGACCGGCAGGGCTATCGTATGGATCTGGGGCCAACGTCCTGACTTTC.